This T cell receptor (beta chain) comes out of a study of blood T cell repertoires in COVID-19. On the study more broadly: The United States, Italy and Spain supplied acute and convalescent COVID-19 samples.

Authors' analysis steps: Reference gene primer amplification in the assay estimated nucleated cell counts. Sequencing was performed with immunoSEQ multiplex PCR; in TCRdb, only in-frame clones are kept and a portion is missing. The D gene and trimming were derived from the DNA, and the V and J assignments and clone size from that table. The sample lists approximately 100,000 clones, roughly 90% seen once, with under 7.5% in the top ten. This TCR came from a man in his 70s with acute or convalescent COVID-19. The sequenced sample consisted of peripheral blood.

Here the CDR3 DNA reads TGTGCCTGGAGTGTACAGGGTTTCGGCAATCAGCCCCAGCATTTT. It specifies CAWSVQGFGNQPQHF. J is TRBJ1-5 and V is TRBV30, with D tentatively TRBD1 (6 bases). The CDR3 has 15 residues. V was clipped by 0 bases and J by 2 bases, with 11 bases between them. Germline V gene data show CDR1 as GTSNPN and CDR2 as SVGIG (reference sequence). Full variable domain (remainder filled in from reference TRBV30 and TRBJ1-5): SQTIHQWPATLVQPVGSPLSLECTVEGTSNPNLYWYRQAAGRGLQLLFYSVGIGQISSEVPQNLSASRPQDRQFILSSKKLLLSDSGFYLCAWSVQGFGNQPQHFGDGTRLSIL.